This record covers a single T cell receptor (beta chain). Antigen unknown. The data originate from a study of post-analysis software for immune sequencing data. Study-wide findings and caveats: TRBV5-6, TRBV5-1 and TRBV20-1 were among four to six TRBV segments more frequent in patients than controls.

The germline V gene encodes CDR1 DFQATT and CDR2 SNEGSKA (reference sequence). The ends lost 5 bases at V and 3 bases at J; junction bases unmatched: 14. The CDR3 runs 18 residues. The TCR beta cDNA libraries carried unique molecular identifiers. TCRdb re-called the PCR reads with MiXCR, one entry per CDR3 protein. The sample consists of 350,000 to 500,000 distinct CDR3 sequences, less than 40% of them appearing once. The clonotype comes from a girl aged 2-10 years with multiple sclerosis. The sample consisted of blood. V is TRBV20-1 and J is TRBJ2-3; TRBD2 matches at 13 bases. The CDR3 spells CSALPLARTSGRTDTQYF. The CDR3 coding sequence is TGCAGTGCTCTCCCCCTTGCTCGGACTAGCGGGAGAACAGATACGCAGTATTTT.